Below are 19 T cell receptor beta chains sequenced from a single sample in a study of cytomegalovirus exposure and HLA in healthy donors. PCR primers comprised 60 Vbeta and 13 Jbeta primers. Generated by immunoSEQ multiplex PCR, the TCRdb table keeps only in-frame clones and is missing some. The data show 210,000 or so clones, around 86% seen once. The sample comprised PBMCs. The receptors shown here come from a man between 25 and 39 years old in good health and CMV-seronegative.

The chain uses TRBV5-1 and TRBJ2-5, with TRBD2 identical over 7 bases. This CDR3 spans 15 amino acids. Germline values: CDR1 SGHRS, CDR2 YFSETQ. With V trimmed by 4 bases and J by 3 bases, 9 bases remained unmatched. CDR3 bases: TGCGCCAGCAGCCTTAGCGGGCAAATCGAAGAGACCCAGTACTTC. It translates to CASSLSGQIEETQYF.

Note on this clone: Other DNA sequences in this specimen translate into the identical CDR3. The chain joins TRBV20-1 to TRBJ2-5; the D is unclear. Germline values: CDR1 DFQATT, CDR2 SNEGSKA (reference sequence). V dropped 0 bases and J dropped 5 bases, with 4 bases sitting between them. The CDR3 contains 11 residues. This CDR3 reads CSARERETQYF. In DNA, the CDR3 is TGCAGTGCTAGAGAACGGGAGACCCAGTACTTC.

This clone was counted only a few times. CDR3 nucleotides: TGTGCCAGCAGCTTAGTGGGGGGGAACACCGGGGAGCTGTTTTTT. The encoded protein is CASSLVGGNTGELFF. This chain connects TRBV7-2 to TRBJ2-2; D possibly corresponds to TRBD2 (6 bases). CDR3 length: 15 residues. CDR1 and CDR2 from the germline V gene are SGHTA and FQGNSA. V lost 1 base to trimming and J lost 1 base, with 7 bases between them.

V and J are TRBV15 and TRBJ1-1; no reliable D call. V was pared by 5 bases and J by 6 bases, with 16 bases between. Germline CDR1 is LNHNV and CDR2 is YYDKDF (reference sequence). This CDR3 comprises 14 residues. CDR3 amino acids: CATSSRIGTAEAFF. The CDR3, as DNA: TGTGCCACCAGCTCCAGGATTGGCACGGCTGAAGCTTTCTTT.

CDR3 DNA sequence: TGTGCCAGCAGCTCCTCACCCACCGGGACAATCTCCTACAATGAGCAGTTCTTC. Its protein is CASSSSPTGTISYNEQFF. The chain recombines TRBV7-2 with TRBJ2-1; weak D call: TRBD1 (6 bases). V lost 4 bases and J lost 0, with 19 bases in between. Germline CDR1 is SGHTA and CDR2 is FQGNSA. CDR3 length: 18 amino acids.

The genes are TRBV4-1 and TRBJ2-5; the D gene is possibly TRBD2 (6 bases). The V end lost 4 bases, the J end lost 2 bases, and 14 bases lay between the germline ends. The CDR3 runs 15 residues. CDR1 MGHRA and CDR2 YSYEKL come from the germline V gene. The CDR3 DNA reads TGCGCCAGCAGCCCGTTACGGGGGTGGCAAGAGACCCAGTACTTC. This codes for CASSPLRGWQETQYF.

V usage is TRBV5-8 and J usage is TRBJ2-3, with TRBD2 matching over 8 bases. This CDR3 region has 14 residues. The germline V gene has CDR1 SGHTS and CDR2 YDEGEE. The trim removed 4 bases at V and 1 base at J, leaving 2 bases unmatched. CDR3 coding DNA: TGTGCCAGCAGCCGGCGGGAGGGCACAGATACGCAGTATTTT. It specifies CASSRREGTDTQYF.

V and J are TRBV4-1 and TRBJ2-2, with TRBD2 matching 10 bases. The CDR3 totals 19 residues. The J segment lost 3 bases and the V segment lost 1 base, leaving 11 bases of the junction unmatched. The germline gives CDR1 MGHRA, CDR2 YSYEKL. CDR3 DNA sequence: TGCGCCAGCAGCCAAGTAGTAACTAGCGGGACTCCTGACACCGGGGAGCTGTTTTTT. The encoded protein is CASSQVVTSGTPDTGELFF.

J is TRBJ2-5 and V is TRBV9; 8 positions match TRBD1. The J segment lost 2 bases and the V segment lost 1 base, leaving 1 base of the junction unmatched. The CDR3 has 14 amino acids. Per the germline V gene, CDR1 is SGDLS and CDR2 is YYNGEE. In nucleotides, the CDR3 is TGTGCCAGCAGCGTAACAGGGGGGCAAGAGACCCAGTACTTC. This gives the protein CASSVTGGQETQYF.

The rearrangement joins TRBV2 to TRBJ1-2; 7 nucleotides align to TRBD1. The CDR3 is 14 amino acids. V shed 7 bases, J shed 3 bases, and the junction held 8 bases outside the gene matches. Looked up from germline, CDR1 is SNHLY and CDR2 is FYNNEI. CDR3 DNA: TGTGCCAGCAAGAAGGAGGGGGCTCACTATGGCTACACCTTC. Translated: CASKKEGAHYGYTF.

This chain uses TRBV6-5 with TRBJ1-4; no definite D call. V was cut by 2 bases and J by 8 bases, with 12 bases left in between. There are 14 residues in the CDR3. Germline V gives CDR1 MNHEY, CDR2 SVGAGI. CDR3 residues: CASSYGRDSEKLFF. As DNA, the CDR3 is TGTGCCAGCAGTTACGGCCGGGATAGCGAAAAACTGTTTTTT.

CDR3: CASSDGPYSNQPQHF. CDR3 DNA: TGTGCCAGCAGTGACGGGCCATATAGCAATCAGCCCCAGCATTTT. V and J are TRBV6-4 and TRBJ1-5, with D unresolved. The V gene lost 2 bases and the J gene lost 0 bases, with 8 bases spanning the gap. Germline V gene lookup returns CDR1 MRHNA and CDR2 SNTAGT. The CDR3 runs 15 residues.

The J gene is TRBJ1-1, the V gene TRBV5-1; the D gene is possibly TRBD1 (6 bases). CDR1 SGHRS and CDR2 YFSETQ come from the germline V gene. The V and J ends lost 4 bases and 1 base respectively, with 14 bases between them. CDR3 size: 15 residues. In DNA, the CDR3 is TGCGCCAGCAGCGGGGGGGGACAACGGAACACTGAAGCTTTCTTT. This translates into CASSGGGQRNTEAFF.

This clone was observed a single time. The rearrangement joins TRBV7-2 to TRBJ1-6; D is undetermined. The germline V gene encodes CDR1 SGHTA and CDR2 FQGNSA. Trimming cost V 4 bases and J 3 bases, with 13 bases left between them. The CDR3 extends over 16 amino acids. CDR3 loop: CASSSRVESYNSPLHF. The CDR3 nucleotides are TGTGCCAGCAGCTCTAGAGTCGAGAGCTATAATTCACCCCTCCACTTT. The full variable domain, completed using reference TRBV7-2 and TRBJ1-6, is GAGVSQSPSNKVTEKGKDVELRCDPISGHTALYWYRQSLGQGLEFLIYFQGNSAPDKSGLPSDRFSAERTGGSVSTLTIQRTQQEDSAVYLCASSSRVESYNSPLHFGNGTRLTVT.

This sequence joins TRBV9 and TRBJ1-2; D uncertain. V lost 0 bases and J lost 4, with 13 bases in between. The germline gives CDR1 SGDLS, CDR2 YYNGEE. The CDR3 has 15 residues. Here the CDR3 DNA reads TGTGCCAGCAGCGTAGGGCGACGAGGCCCCTATGGCTACACCTTC. Protein sequence: CASSVGRRGPYGYTF.

The chain is built from TRBV6-1 and TRBJ2-5; D is perhaps TRBD2 (6 bases). The CDR3 contains 16 residues. Between the trimmed V and J ends, which lost 3 bases and 5 bases, there was a span of 19 bases. In germline, CDR1 is MNHNS, CDR2 SASEGT. The CDR3 region has the DNA TGTGCCAGCAGTGATCGGCCCGGACTACCCGTGGAGACCCAGTACTTC. Residues: CASSDRPGLPVETQYF.

The chain combines TRBV15 with TRBJ2-7; maybe TRBD1 (6 bases). The V gene lost 7 bases and the J gene lost 1 base, with 23 bases spanning the gap. The CDR3 runs to 17 residues. Germline CDR1 and CDR2: LNHNV and YYDKDF (reference sequence). This CDR3 is CATNPGRDTGKSYEQYF. DNA of the CDR3: TGTGCCACCAACCCTGGCAGGGACACCGGAAAGTCCTACGAGCAGTACTTC.

The genes are TRBV11-2 and TRBJ2-3; 13 bases agree with TRBD2. This CDR3 spans 16 amino acids. Germline CDR1 and CDR2: SGHAT and FQNNGV. V lost 7 bases and J lost 11; bases outside the gene matches: 15. The CDR3 region is CASTSRTSGSFGLQYF. The CDR3 region has the DNA TGTGCCAGCACCTCACGGACTAGCGGGAGTTTCGGTTTGCAGTATTTT.

This sequence joins TRBV29-1 and TRBJ2-1; 9 bases line up with TRBD1. Germline CDR1 SQVTM, CDR2 ANQGSEA. This CDR3 is built from 13 residues. J was trimmed by 1 base and V by 7 bases; bases with no gene match: 2. CDR3 loop: CSDGQGSYNEQFF. CDR3 DNA sequence: TGCAGCGATGGACAGGGGTCCTACAATGAGCAGTTCTTC.